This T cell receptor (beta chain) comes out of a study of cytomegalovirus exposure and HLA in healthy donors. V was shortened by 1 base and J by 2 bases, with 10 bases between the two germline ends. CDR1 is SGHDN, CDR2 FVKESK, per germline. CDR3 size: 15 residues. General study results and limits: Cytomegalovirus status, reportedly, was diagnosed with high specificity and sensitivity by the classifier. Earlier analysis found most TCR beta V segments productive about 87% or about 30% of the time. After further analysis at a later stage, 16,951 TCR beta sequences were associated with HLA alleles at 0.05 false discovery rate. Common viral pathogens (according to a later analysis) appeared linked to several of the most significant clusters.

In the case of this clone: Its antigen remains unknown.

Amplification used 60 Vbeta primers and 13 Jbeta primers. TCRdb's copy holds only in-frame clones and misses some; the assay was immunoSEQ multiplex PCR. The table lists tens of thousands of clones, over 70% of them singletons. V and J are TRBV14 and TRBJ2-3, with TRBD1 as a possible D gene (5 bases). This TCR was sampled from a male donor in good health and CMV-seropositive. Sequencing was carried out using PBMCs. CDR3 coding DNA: TGTGCCAGCAGCCAAGGTGGGGCCTTCACAGATACGCAGTATTTT. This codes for CASSQGGAFTDTQYF. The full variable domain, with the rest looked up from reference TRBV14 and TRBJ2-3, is EAGVTQFPSHSVIEKGQTVTLRCDPISGHDNLYWYRRVMGKEIKFLLHFVKESKQDESGMPNNRFLAERTGGTYSTLKVQPAELEDSGVYFCASSQGGAFTDTQYFGPGTRLTVL.